The 11 T cell receptor beta chains below all came from one sample that was sequenced in a study of memory CD4+ T cells and cytomegalovirus serostatus. Profiled with immunoSEQ multiplex PCR; TCRdb holds only in-frame clones, not every one. The sample lists 52,000 or so clones, around 81% occurring once. The sort gate was single viable CD3+CD4+CD8-CD45RO+ cells for memory CD4+ T cells. Sequencing used memory CD4+ T cells from blood. The receptors derive from an adult in good health and CMV-seronegative.

This clone came up a few times. The V call is TRBV2, the J call TRBJ1-2; 7 bases are shared with TRBD1. CDR3 length: 12 residues. The V segment lost 5 bases and the J segment 3 bases; nucleotides outside the gene matches: 0. Germline V gene data show CDR1 as SNHLY and CDR2 as FYNNEI. DNA of the CDR3: TGTGCCAGCAGTACAGGGGACTATGGCTACACCTTC. Protein sequence: CASSTGDYGYTF.

The rearrangement uses TRBV5-1 and TRBJ2-7; 12 bases are shared with TRBD1. The ends lost 4 bases at V and 7 bases at J; junction bases unmatched: 6. The CDR3 loop spans 14 amino acids. The V gene's germline CDR1 is SGHRS and CDR2 YFSETQ. The CDR3 coding sequence is TGCGCCAGCAGCGAGGGACAGGGGGCAGGGGAGCAGTACTTC. Its translation is CASSEGQGAGEQYF.

The gene calls are TRBV10-2 and TRBJ2-1; 11 nucleotides match TRBD2. The germline gives CDR1 WSHSY, CDR2 SAAADI. CDR3 length: 15 amino acids. Germline trimming cut 6 bases from V and 3 bases from J; bases unmatched to any gene: 4. In DNA, the CDR3 is TGCGCCAGCAGGAGGGGGACTAGCGGCTACAATGAGCAGTTCTTC. Protein product: CASRRGTSGYNEQFF.

The V and J genes are TRBV9 and TRBJ2-7; D gene uncertain. V was trimmed by 0 bases and J by 6 bases, leaving 10 bases between them. Germline V gene lookup returns CDR1 SGDLS and CDR2 YYNGEE. This CDR3 has 13 residues. CDR3 region: CASSVGLVSEQYF. The CDR3 DNA is TGTGCCAGCAGCGTAGGGCTAGTCAGCGAGCAGTACTTC.

The gene calls are TRBV19 and TRBJ1-2; D is ambiguous. The CDR3 is 15 residues long. V lost 3 bases to trimming and J lost 4 bases, with 15 bases between them. Germline V gene sequence: CDR1 LNHDA, CDR2 SQIVND (reference sequence). CDR3 bases: TGTGCCAGTAGTATCGGCTCAAGACAACCCTATGGCTACACCTTC. Protein: CASSIGSRQPYGYTF.

The V gene is TRBV5-1, the J gene TRBJ1-1, with TRBD1 as a possible D gene (5 bases). V lost 0 bases, J lost 6 bases, and 9 bases lay in between. Germline CDR1 SGHRS, CDR2 YFSETQ. The CDR3 covers 13 residues. CDR3 residues: CASSLDGGSEAFF. The DNA for the CDR3 is TGCGCCAGCAGCTTGGATGGGGGTTCTGAAGCTTTCTTT.

This clone was recorded once. The V gene is TRBV5-1, the J gene TRBJ2-5; TRBD2 is a possible D gene (6 bases). Looked up from germline, CDR1 is SGHRS and CDR2 is YFSETQ. The CDR3 extends over 17 amino acids. Trimming removed 3 bases at V and 5 bases at J, with 23 bases between. CDR3 loop: CASSWRLRRDLSETQYF. As DNA, the CDR3 is TGCGCCAGCAGCTGGAGACTGAGGCGGGATTTATCGGAGACCCAGTACTTC.

CDR3 in DNA: TGTGCCAGCAGTTTGAGGGATGAAAAACTGTTTTTT. Amino acids: CASSLRDEKLFF. The chain uses TRBV28 and TRBJ1-4; D ambiguous. The CDR3 sequence is 12 residues long. Deletions cut 3 bases from V and 6 bases from J, with 5 bases between. In germline, CDR1 is MDHEN, CDR2 SYDVKM.

The V call is TRBV27, the J call TRBJ2-3; D possibly corresponds to TRBD1 (6 bases). The ends were cut back, 6 bases at V and 5 bases at J, with 12 bases in the middle. The CDR3 loop spans 13 amino acids. From germline, CDR1 is MNHEY and CDR2 SMNVEV (reference sequence). CDR3 amino acids: CASRDTGKDTQYF. Here the CDR3 DNA reads TGTGCCAGCAGGGACACAGGGAAAGATACGCAGTATTTT.

The genes are TRBV18 and TRBJ2-1; D is perhaps TRBD1 (5 bases). This CDR3 is 17 amino acids long. Between the trimmed V and J ends, which lost 0 bases and 0 bases, there was a span of 12 bases. Germline CDR1 is KGHSH and CDR2 is LQKENI. CDR3 DNA sequence: TGTGCCAGCTCACCACCTCAGGGTGAGGTCTCCTACAATGAGCAGTTCTTC. This encodes CASSPPQGEVSYNEQFF.

The V call is TRBV2, the J call TRBJ2-7, with D perhaps matching TRBD2 (6 bases). The CDR3 extends over 14 amino acids. With 8 bases removed from V and 2 bases from J, the gap between germline ends came to 16 bases. CDR1 is SNHLY, CDR2 FYNNEI, per germline. CDR3 loop: CASGSGGSAYEQYF. DNA of the CDR3: TGTGCCAGCGGTTCCGGGGGTTCCGCCTACGAGCAGTACTTC.